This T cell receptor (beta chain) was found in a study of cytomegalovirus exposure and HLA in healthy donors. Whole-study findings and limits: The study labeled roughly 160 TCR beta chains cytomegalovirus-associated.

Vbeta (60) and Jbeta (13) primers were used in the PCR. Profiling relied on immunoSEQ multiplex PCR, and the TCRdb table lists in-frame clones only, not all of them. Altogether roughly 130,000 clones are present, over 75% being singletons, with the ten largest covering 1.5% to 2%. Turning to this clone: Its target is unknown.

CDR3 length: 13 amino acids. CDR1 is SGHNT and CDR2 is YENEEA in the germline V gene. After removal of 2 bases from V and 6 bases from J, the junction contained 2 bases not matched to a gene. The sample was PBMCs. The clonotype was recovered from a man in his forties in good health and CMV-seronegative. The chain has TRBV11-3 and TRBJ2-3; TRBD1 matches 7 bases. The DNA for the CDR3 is TGTGCCAGCAGCTTACCGGGACAGGATACGCAGTATTTT. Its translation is CASSLPGQDTQYF. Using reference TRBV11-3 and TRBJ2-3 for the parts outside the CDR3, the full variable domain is EAGVVQSPRYKIIEKKQPVAFWCNPISGHNTLYWYLQNLGQGPELLIRYENEEAVDDSQLPKDRFSAERLKGVDSTLKIQPAELGDSAVYLCASSLPGQDTQYFGPGTRLTVL.